These 16 T cell receptor beta chains originate from one sample sequenced in a study of CD8 T cells in ankylosing spondylitis. TCRdb ran MiXCR on the 5' RACE reads and lists one entry per CDR3 protein. The profile shows 500,000 to 650,000 distinct CDR3 sequences, roughly 5.3% of them singletons. Antigens for these TCRs are unknown. Broader study findings: A motif in TCR beta, a set of about 8 highly homologous variants, appeared characteristic of ankylosing spondylitis blood.

The sequenced sample was blood, either unsorted or a sorted T cell fraction (not recorded which). The receptors shown here come from a male donor with ankylosing spondylitis.

The rearrangement uses TRBV6-5 and TRBJ2-1, with D perhaps TRBD1 or TRBD2 (5 bases each). Per germline, CDR1 MNHEY and CDR2 SVGAGI. The ends were cut back, 8 bases at V and 7 bases at J, with 21 bases in the middle. The CDR3 is 15 amino acids. The chain's CDR3 is CASGQPGPWGNEQFF. The DNA of the CDR3 is TGTGCCAGCGGTCAGCCGGGACCGTGGGGAAATGAGCAGTTCTTC.

This clonotype was counted many times. The V gene is TRBV30, the J gene TRBJ1-6, with D perhaps TRBD1 (5 bases). Germline CDR1 and CDR2: GTSNPN and SVGIG (reference sequence). V dropped 3 bases and J dropped 7 bases, with 7 bases sitting between them. This CDR3 has 12 residues. Here the CDR3 reads CAWRGGNSPLHF. CDR3 DNA sequence: TGTGCCTGGAGGGGGGGGAATTCACCCCTCCACTTT.

This clonotype was counted ten times or more. The chain recombines TRBV6-2 or TRBV6-3 with TRBJ1-5; 8 bases fit TRBD1. CDR1 is MNHEY and CDR2 is SVGEGT in the germline V gene. This CDR3 has 20 residues. J gave up 2 bases and V 0 bases, and 15 bases lay outside the gene matches. The CDR3 sequence: CASSYSLKGQEKIRNQPQHF. The CDR3 region has the DNA TGTGCCAGCAGTTACTCTCTAAAGGGACAGGAGAAAATCCGCAATCAGCCCCAGCATTTT.

This clonotype was picked up many times. This rearrangement joins TRBV20-1 to TRBJ2-3, with D unclear. Trimming removed 0 bases from V and 0 bases from J, with 10 bases in between. CDR1 and CDR2 (germline): DFQATT, SNEGSKA (reference sequence). The CDR3 runs to 15 residues. The CDR3 is CSARDRKTSTDTQYF. The CDR3 DNA reads TGCAGTGCTAGAGATAGAAAGACTAGCACAGATACGCAGTATTTT.

This clonotype has ten or more counts. The CDR3 protein is CASRVDRMNTEAFF. CDR3 nucleotides: TGTGCCAGCAGGGTGGACAGAATGAACACTGAAGCTTTCTTT. The V call is TRBV6-1, the J call TRBJ1-1; D might be TRBD1 (6 bases). Germline values: CDR1 MNHNS, CDR2 SASEGT. V gave up 6 bases and J gave up 0 bases, with 11 bases separating them. The CDR3 loop spans 14 amino acids.

This clonotype showed up many times. The chain combines TRBV7-9 with TRBJ1-1; D uncertain. V shed 4 bases and J shed 1 base, with 16 bases lying between them. The V gene's germline CDR1 is SEHNR and CDR2 FQNEAQ (reference sequence). This CDR3 comprises 16 residues. The CDR3 nucleotides read TGTGCCAGCAGCTCAATACCCGGTTGGGAGAACACTGAAGCTTTCTTT. Translating it yields CASSSIPGWENTEAFF.

This clonotype was recorded many times. One end of the junction fails to match germline, which may point to a read error. The chain carries TRBV7-2 and TRBJ2-1, with TRBD2 as a possible D gene (5 bases). The CDR3 length is 13 residues. Germline V gives CDR1 SGHTA, CDR2 FQGNSA. CDR3 in amino acids: CASSPSAGLWDVF. CDR3 bases: TGTGCCAGCAGCCCATCCGCCGGACTTTGGGATGTCTTC. Combining the CDR3 with reference TRBV7-2 and TRBJ2-1 gives the whole variable domain GAGVSQSPSNKVTEKGKDVELRCDPISGHTALYWYRQSLGQGLEFLIYFQGNSAPDKSGLPSDRFSAERTGGSVSTLTIQRTQQEDSAVYLCASSPSAGLWDVFGPGTRLTVL.

This clonotype was observed a few times. V and J are TRBV6-1 and TRBJ1-2, with D perhaps TRBD1 (6 bases). V was trimmed by 6 bases and J by 1 base, leaving 12 bases between them. Germline CDR1 is MNHNS and CDR2 is SASEGT. The CDR3 loop spans 14 amino acids. CDR3 protein: CASRTRGFNYGYTF. The CDR3 DNA reads as TGTGCCAGCAGGACAAGGGGGTTTAACTATGGCTACACCTTC.

This clonotype was detected ten times or more. The chain recombines TRBV7-8 with TRBJ1-1; no clear D. Germline V gene sequence: CDR1 SGHVS, CDR2 FQNEAQ. This CDR3 contains 19 residues. Trimming stripped 0 bases from V and 1 base from J, with 21 bases between. The CDR3 sequence: CASSLAERMNVITNTEAFF. CDR3 DNA: TGTGCCAGCAGCTTAGCTGAGAGGATGAATGTGATTACGAACACTGAAGCTTTCTTT.

The sample holds many counts of this clonotype. The chain is built from TRBV7-3 and TRBJ2-7, with 12 nucleotides matching TRBD1. Germline trimming cut 4 bases from V and 8 bases from J; bases unmatched to any gene: 3. The CDR3 has 13 residues. Germline assignment: CDR1 SGHTA and CDR2 FQGTGA. The CDR3 is CASSWDRGQKQYF. As DNA, the CDR3 is TGTGCCAGCAGCTGGGACAGGGGGCAAAAGCAGTACTTC.

A few counts support this clonotype. This chain joins TRBV7-9 and TRBJ2-7; no firm D call. The V end lost 1 base, the J end lost 6 bases, and 10 bases lay between the germline ends. The CDR3 consists of 13 residues. Germline V gene lookup returns CDR1 SEHNR and CDR2 FQNEAQ (reference sequence). CDR3 residues: CASSLDWVGEQYF. CDR3 nucleotides: TGTGCCAGCAGCTTAGATTGGGTTGGCGAGCAGTACTTC.

In this sample, this clonotype turned up many times. J is TRBJ2-5 and V is TRBV6-5; either TRBD1 or TRBD2 may fit D (5 bases each). Trimming removed 0 bases at V and 4 bases at J, with 15 bases between. This CDR3 is built from 16 residues. Germline lookup yields CDR1 MNHEY and CDR2 SVGAGI. This CDR3 reads CASSYSGEIFGETQYF. Written as DNA, the CDR3 is TGTGCCAGCAGTTACTCGGGGGAGATTTTTGGAGAGACCCAGTACTTC.

This clonotype was observed many times. The chain links TRBV20-1 to TRBJ1-1; D might be TRBD1 (6 bases). V was pared by 3 bases and J by 6 bases, with 14 bases between. The CDR3 covers 13 residues. Germline V lookup: CDR1 DFQATT, CDR2 SNEGSKA (reference sequence). The CDR3 spells CSASYGGAAEAFF. DNA for the CDR3: TGCAGTGCTAGTTATGGGGGGGCGGCTGAAGCTTTCTTT.

This clonotype was detected ten times or more. The chain joins TRBV10-3 to TRBJ2-1, with D perhaps being TRBD1 or TRBD2 (5 bases each). The CDR3 extends over 14 amino acids. Between the trimmed V and J ends, which lost 0 bases and 7 bases, there was a span of 10 bases. The germline V gene has CDR1 ENHRY and CDR2 SYGVKD. The CDR3 sequence is CAISESGDLNEQFF. The CDR3 DNA follows: TGTGCCATCAGTGAGTCTGGGGACCTGAATGAGCAGTTCTTC.

This clonotype has at least ten counts. The chain carries TRBV20-1 and TRBJ2-1; no clear D. V lost 0 bases and J lost 0, with 15 bases in between. Germline values: CDR1 DFQATT, CDR2 SNEGSKA (reference sequence). This CDR3 region has 17 residues. The CDR3 reads CSAREGSALSSYNEQFF. The CDR3 DNA sequence: TGCAGTGCTAGAGAGGGCAGCGCCTTGAGCTCCTACAATGAGCAGTTCTTC.

Ten or more counts support this clonotype. J is TRBJ2-7 and V is TRBV6-2 or TRBV6-3, with D possibly being TRBD1 (6 bases). The germline gives CDR1 MNHEY, CDR2 SVGEGT. The V end lost 7 bases, the J end lost 2 bases, and 15 bases lay between the germline ends. This CDR3 spans 14 amino acids. The CDR3 protein is CASTKTGRPYEQYF. DNA of the CDR3: TGTGCCAGCACCAAGACAGGTCGCCCCTACGAGCAGTACTTC.